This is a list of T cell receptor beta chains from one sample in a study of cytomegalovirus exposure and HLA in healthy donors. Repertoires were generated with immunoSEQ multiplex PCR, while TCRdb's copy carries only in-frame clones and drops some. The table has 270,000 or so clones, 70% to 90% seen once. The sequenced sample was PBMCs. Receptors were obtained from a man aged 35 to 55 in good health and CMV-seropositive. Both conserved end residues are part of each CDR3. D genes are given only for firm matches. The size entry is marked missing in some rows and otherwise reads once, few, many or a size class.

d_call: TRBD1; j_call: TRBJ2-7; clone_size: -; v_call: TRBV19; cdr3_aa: CASSIWDRGLEQYF; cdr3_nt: TGTGCCAGTAGTATCTGGGACAGGGGGCTCGAGCAGTACTTC
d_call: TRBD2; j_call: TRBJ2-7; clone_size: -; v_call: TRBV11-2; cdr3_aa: CASSLGLAAYEQYF; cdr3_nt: TGTGCCAGCAGCTTAGGACTAGCGGCCTACGAGCAGTACTTC
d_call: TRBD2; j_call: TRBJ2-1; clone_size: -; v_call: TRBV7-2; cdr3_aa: CASSRSGRINEQFF; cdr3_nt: TGTGCCAGCAGCCGTAGCGGGAGGATCAATGAGCAGTTCTTC
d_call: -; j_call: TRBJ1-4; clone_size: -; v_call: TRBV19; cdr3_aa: CASSDKTEKLFF; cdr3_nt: TGTGCCAGTAGTGACAAAACTGAAAAACTGTTTTTT
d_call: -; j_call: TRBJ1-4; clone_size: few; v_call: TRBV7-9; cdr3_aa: CASSLGGARWFF; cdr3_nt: TGTGCCAGCAGCTTAGGCGGGGCGCGTTGGTTTTTT
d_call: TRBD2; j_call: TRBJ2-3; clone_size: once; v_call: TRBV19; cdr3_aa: CASSIYGGGSDTQYF; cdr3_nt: TGTGCCAGTAGTATTTATGGGGGAGGGTCAGATACGCAGTATTTT
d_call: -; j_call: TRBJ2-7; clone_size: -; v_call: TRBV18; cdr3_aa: CASSPQGDGTYEQYF; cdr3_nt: TGTGCCAGCTCACCACAGGGGGATGGTACTTACGAGCAGTACTTC
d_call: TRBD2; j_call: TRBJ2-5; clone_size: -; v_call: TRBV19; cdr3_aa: CASSMRGGTSVETQYF; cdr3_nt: TGTGCCAGTAGTATGAGGGGTGGGACTAGCGTAGAGACCCAGTACTTC
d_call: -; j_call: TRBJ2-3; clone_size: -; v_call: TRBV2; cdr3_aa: CASSEQGPDTQYF; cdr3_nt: TGTGCCAGCAGTGAACAGGGCCCCGATACGCAGTATTTT
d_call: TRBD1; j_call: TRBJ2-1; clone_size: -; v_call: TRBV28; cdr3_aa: CASSFGTGRNEQFF; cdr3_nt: TGTGCCAGCAGTTTCGGGACAGGGAGGAATGAGCAGTTCTTC
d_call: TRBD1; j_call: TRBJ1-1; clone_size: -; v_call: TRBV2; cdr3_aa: CASSPDRAGTEAFF; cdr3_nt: TGTGCCAGCAGCCCCGACAGGGCCGGCACTGAAGCTTTCTTT
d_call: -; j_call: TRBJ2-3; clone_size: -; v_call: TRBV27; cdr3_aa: CASSPRLGTSDTQYF; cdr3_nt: TGTGCCAGCAGTCCAAGACTAGGTACCTCAGATACGCAGTATTTT
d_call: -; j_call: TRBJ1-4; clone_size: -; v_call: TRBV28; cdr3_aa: CASSPAGGRGDHEKLFF; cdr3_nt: TGTGCCAGCAGTCCCGCTGGAGGGCGGGGGGACCATGAAAAACTGTTTTTT
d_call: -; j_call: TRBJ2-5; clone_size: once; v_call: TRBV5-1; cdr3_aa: CASSLGPSEKTQYF; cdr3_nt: TGCGCCAGCAGCCTGGGCCCAAGCGAGAAGACCCAGTACTTC
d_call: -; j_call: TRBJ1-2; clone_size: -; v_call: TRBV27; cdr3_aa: CASSFRGEEVYGYTF; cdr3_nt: TGTGCCAGCAGTTTCCGGGGGGAAGAGGTCTATGGCTACACCTTC
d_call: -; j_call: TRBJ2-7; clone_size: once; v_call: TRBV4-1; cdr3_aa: CASSQVRESSEQYF; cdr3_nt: TGCGCCAGCAGCCAAGTTCGGGAGTCGAGCGAGCAGTACTTC
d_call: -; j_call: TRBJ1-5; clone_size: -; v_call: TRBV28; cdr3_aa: CASSPGGQGWRNQPQHF; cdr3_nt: TGTGCCAGCAGCCCGGGGGGGCAGGGGTGGAGGAATCAGCCCCAGCATTTT
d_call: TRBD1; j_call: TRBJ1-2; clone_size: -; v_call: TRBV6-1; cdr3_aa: CASSGPGQANWHGYTF; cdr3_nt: TGTGCCAGCAGTGGCCCGGGACAGGCTAACTGGCATGGCTACACCTTC
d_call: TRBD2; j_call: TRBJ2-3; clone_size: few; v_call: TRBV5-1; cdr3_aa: CASIAGALSDTQYF; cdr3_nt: TGCGCCAGCATCGCGGGAGCACTGTCAGATACGCAGTATTTT
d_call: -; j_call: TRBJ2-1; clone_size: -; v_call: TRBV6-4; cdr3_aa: CASSERREGAKQFF; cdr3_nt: TGTGCCAGCAGTGAACGCCGGGAGGGGGCCAAGCAGTTCTTC
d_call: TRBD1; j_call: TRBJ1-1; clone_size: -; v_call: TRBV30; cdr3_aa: CAWSVYGQGRTEAFF; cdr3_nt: TGTGCCTGGAGTGTCTACGGACAGGGTCGGACTGAAGCTTTCTTT
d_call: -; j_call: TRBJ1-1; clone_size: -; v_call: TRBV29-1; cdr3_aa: CSALQGRHTEAFF; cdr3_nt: TGCAGCGCGCTCCAGGGGCGACACACTGAAGCTTTCTTT
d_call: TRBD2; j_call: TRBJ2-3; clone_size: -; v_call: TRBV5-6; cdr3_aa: CASSLSQGGLAGGADTQYF; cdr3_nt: TGTGCCAGCAGCCTCAGTCAGGGGGGACTAGCGGGAGGGGCAGATACGCAGTATTTT
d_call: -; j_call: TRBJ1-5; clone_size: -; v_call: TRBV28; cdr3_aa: CASSSPGGDQPQHF; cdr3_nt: TGTGCCAGCAGTTCCCCGGGGGGGGATCAGCCCCAGCATTTT
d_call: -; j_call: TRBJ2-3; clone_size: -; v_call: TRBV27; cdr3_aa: CASSRGNTDTQYF; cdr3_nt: TGTGCCAGTAGTAGGGGGAACACAGATACGCAGTATTTT
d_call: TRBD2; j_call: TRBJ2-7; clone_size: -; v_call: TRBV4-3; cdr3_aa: CASSQDRPSGSYEQYF; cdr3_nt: TGCGCCAGCAGCCAAGATCGGCCTAGCGGGAGCTACGAGCAGTACTTC
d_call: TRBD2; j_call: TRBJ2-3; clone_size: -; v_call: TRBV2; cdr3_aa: CASFLGLAGGKHTDTQYF; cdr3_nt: TGTGCCAGCTTCCTCGGACTAGCGGGAGGGAAGCACACAGATACGCAGTATTTT
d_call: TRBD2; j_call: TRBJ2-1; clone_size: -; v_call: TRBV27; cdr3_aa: CASSLFPPRPTSGIPPSYNEQFF; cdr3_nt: TGTGCCAGCAGTTTATTTCCCCCCCGTCCGACTAGCGGGATTCCCCCCTCCTACAATGAGCAGTTCTTC
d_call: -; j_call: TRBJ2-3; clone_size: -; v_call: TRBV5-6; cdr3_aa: CAAATTGTPAQYF; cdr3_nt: TGTGCCGCCGCCACCACCGGGACTCCTGCTCAGTATTTT
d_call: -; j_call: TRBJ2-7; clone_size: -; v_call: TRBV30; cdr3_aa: CAWSPSGGLTYEQYF; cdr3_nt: TGTGCCTGGAGTCCGTCTGGCGGATTAACCTACGAGCAGTACTTC
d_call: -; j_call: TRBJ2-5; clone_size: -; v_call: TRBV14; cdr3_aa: CASSQGRGTLQETQYF; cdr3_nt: TGTGCCAGCAGCCAAGGAAGGGGGACCCTCCAAGAGACCCAGTACTTC
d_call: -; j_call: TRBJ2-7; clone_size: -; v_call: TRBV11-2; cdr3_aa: CASSLLVPGEQYF; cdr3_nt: TGTGCCAGCAGCTTATTAGTCCCGGGGGAGCAGTACTTC
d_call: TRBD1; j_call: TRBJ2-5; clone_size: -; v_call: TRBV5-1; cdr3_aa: CASSLEGTGGQYF; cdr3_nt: TGCGCCAGCAGCTTGGAGGGGACAGGGGGCCAGTACTTC